This passage covers 7 T cell receptor beta chains from one sample sequenced in a study of blood T cell repertoires in COVID-19. TCRdb keeps only in-frame clones here, not all; method: immunoSEQ multiplex PCR. The table lists about 260,000 clones, about 87% of them singletons. Sequenced sample: peripheral blood. The receptors stem from a woman in her thirties or forties who had recovered from COVID-19.

The V call is TRBV5-5, the J call TRBJ1-4, with unresolved D. V lost 2 bases and J lost 7, with 6 bases in between. Germline V lookup: CDR1 SGHKS, CDR2 YYEKEE (reference sequence). CDR3 length: 12 amino acids. The CDR3: CASSFSGEKLFF. The CDR3 DNA reads as TGTGCCAGCAGCTTCTCGGGTGAAAAACTGTTTTTT. The variable domain in full, completed from reference TRBV5-5 and TRBJ1-4, reads DAGVTQSPTHLIKTRGQQVTLRCSPISGHKSVSWYQQVLGQGPQFIFQYYEKEERGRGNFPDRFSARQFPNYSSELNVNALLLGDSALYLCASSFSGEKLFFGSGTQLSVL.

V gene TRBV15 combines with J gene TRBJ2-1; no reliable D call. V lost 1 base and J lost 4, with 5 bases in between. The length of the CDR3 is 13 residues. Looked up from germline, CDR1 is LNHNV and CDR2 is YYDKDF (reference sequence). This CDR3 is CATSRAVYNEQFF. The DNA for the CDR3 is TGTGCCACCAGCAGAGCTGTGTACAATGAGCAGTTCTTC.

The chain recombines TRBV7-2 with TRBJ2-2; unclear D gene. With 1 base removed from V and 0 bases from J, the gap between germline ends came to 12 bases. The CDR3 sequence is 17 residues long. The germline V gene encodes CDR1 SGHTA and CDR2 FQGNSA. The CDR3 nucleotides are TGTGCCAGCAGCTTAGGTCCAGGCCGCGCGAACACCGGGGAGCTGTTTTTT. Its protein is CASSLGPGRANTGELFF.

CDR3 in amino acids: CASSLGTGTREQYF. CDR3 nucleotide sequence: TGTGCCAGCAGCTTAGGCACAGGGACCCGCGAGCAGTACTTC. This chain links TRBV11-3 with TRBJ2-7; perhaps TRBD1 as D (6 bases). The CDR3 length is 14 residues. Trimming took 1 base from V and 6 from J, leaving 13 bases between them. The germline V gene encodes CDR1 SGHNT and CDR2 YENEEA.

This sequence joins TRBV27 and TRBJ1-1; 9 positions match TRBD1. CDR1 MNHEY and CDR2 SMNVEV come from the germline V gene (reference sequence). The trim removed 6 bases at V and 1 base at J, leaving 3 bases unmatched. This CDR3 is 14 amino acids long. CDR3 loop: CASRIQGANTEAFF. Written as DNA, the CDR3 is TGTGCCAGCAGAATACAGGGGGCGAACACTGAAGCTTTCTTT.

This sequence joins TRBV19 and TRBJ2-2; 8 bases match TRBD2. The CDR3 loop spans 19 amino acids. The V gene's germline CDR1 is LNHDA and CDR2 SQIVND (reference sequence). The V gene end was trimmed by 0 bases and the J gene end by 2 bases; junction bases not matched to a gene: 11. For the CDR3, the DNA is TGTGCCAGTAGTATAGATCTCGTGGGCGGGGGGACCAACACCGGGGAGCTGTTTTTT. This gives the protein CASSIDLVGGGTNTGELFF.

V gene TRBV6-6 combines with J gene TRBJ2-5, with 9 positions matching TRBD2. The V gene's germline CDR1 is MNHNY and CDR2 SVGAGI (reference sequence). This CDR3 comprises 15 residues. V shed 6 bases and J 5 bases; nucleotides not matched to a gene: 10. CDR3 sequence (DNA): TGTGCCAGCAGCCCCTGGCGGGGGGGGGAGGAGACCCAGTACTTC. Amino acid sequence: CASSPWRGGEETQYF.